This T cell receptor (beta chain) derives from a study of CD8 T cells in Susac syndrome. J lost 6 bases, V lost 4 bases, and 7 bases had no gene match. There are 15 residues in the CDR3. Germline V lookup: CDR1 MNHEY, CDR2 SMNVEV (reference sequence). Reverse transcription of about 0.45 to 1 ug RNA was performed with random hexamers. Amplification of TCR beta CDR3 was carried out by immunoSEQ multiplex PCR, which covered 54 Vbeta and 13 Jbeta segments. TCRdb redid the calling of the immunoSEQ multiplex PCR reads with MiXCR, one entry per CDR3 protein. The sample lists 110,000 to 150,000 distinct CDR3 sequences; more than 90% were seen once. CD8+ and CD4+ T cells taken from blood had their TCR beta sequenced.

The rearrangement links TRBV27 to TRBJ1-5; TRBD1 aligns across 9 bases. This receptor was obtained from a human donor with Susac syndrome. Input material: CD4+ T cells from PBMCs. The CDR3 nucleotides are TGTGCCAGCAGTTGGCGGACAGGGGTAGGTCAGCCCCAGCATTTT. It encodes CASSWRTGVGQPQHF.